This T cell receptor beta chain was sequenced during a study of identical twins. In TCRdb, the 5' RACE reads were re-called with MiXCR into one record per CDR3 protein. The table lists roughly 1,500,000 distinct CDR3 sequences, about 31% of them singletons. Study results and limitations: Where beta out-of-frame sequences were concerned, excess twin sharing was weaker.

Regarding this clonotype: Its specificity is not known.

Germline CDR1 and CDR2: MNHNY and SVGAGI (reference sequence). The CDR3 length is 14 residues. Trimming cost V 6 bases and J 5 bases, with 15 bases left between them. This sequence was found in a newborn girl in good health. The rearrangement joins TRBV6-6 to TRBJ2-3; the D gene is possibly TRBD2 (7 bases). Sequenced: cord blood. The CDR3 DNA follows: TGTGCCAGCAGCAAACTGCGGGGGCAAGATACGCAGTATTTT. It encodes CASSKLRGQDTQYF.